Below are 31 T cell receptor beta chains sequenced from a single sample in a study of patients and donors after allogeneic stem cell transplantation. TCRdb called the RT-PCR reads again in MiXCR, with one record for every CDR3 protein. The sample lists about 410,000 distinct CDR3 sequences, roughly 16% occurring once. Material for sequencing was blood, either unsorted or a sorted T cell fraction (not recorded which). All receptors come from a human donor who was either an allogeneic HSCT recipient or a stem cell or donor lymphocyte infusion donor (not recorded which). It is not recorded whose cells these are; they may come from a transplant donor.

This clonotype was found once. V gene TRBV3-1 combines with J gene TRBJ2-7, with 9 nucleotides matching TRBD2. The CDR3 runs 14 residues. CDR1 LGHDT and CDR2 YNNKEL come from the germline V gene (reference sequence). The J segment lost 6 bases and the V segment lost 4 bases, leaving 7 bases of the junction unmatched. CDR3 sequence: CASSLRGGATEQYF. CDR3 coding DNA: TGTGCCAGCAGCCTGCGGGGGGGCGCGACCGAGCAGTACTTC.

The gene calls are TRBV18 and TRBJ1-1, with 7 bases fitting TRBD1. The CDR3 is made up of 14 amino acids. V shed 1 base, J shed 3 bases, and the junction held 2 bases outside the gene matches. Germline V CDR1 and CDR2: KGHSH, LQKENI. As DNA, the CDR3 is TGTGCCAGCTCACCACTAACAGGGGACACTGAAGCTTTCTTT. Translating gives CASSPLTGDTEAFF.

This clonotype was found a few times. The rearrangement joins TRBV29-1 to TRBJ1-2; D not resolved. Trimming stripped 0 bases from V and 3 bases from J, with 2 bases between. Per the germline V gene, CDR1 is SQVTM and CDR2 is ANQGSEA. There are 11 residues in the CDR3. CDR3 region: CSVEEDYGYTF. CDR3 coding DNA: TGCAGCGTTGAAGAGGACTATGGCTACACCTTC.

This chain connects TRBV3-1 to TRBJ2-2, with TRBD1 matching 9 bases. The CDR3 runs 14 residues. The V gene's germline CDR1 is LGHDT and CDR2 YNNKEL (reference sequence). The junction had 4 bases not matched to a gene; V was cut back by 4 bases and J by 7 bases. The CDR3 is CASSLQGAGGELFF. The CDR3 region has the DNA TGTGCCAGCAGCCTACAGGGGGCAGGCGGGGAGCTGTTTTTT.

V is TRBV29-1 and J is TRBJ1-2, with a possible D match to TRBD1 (5 bases). The germline gives CDR1 SQVTM, CDR2 ANQGSEA. Trimming cost V 3 bases and J 4 bases, with 15 bases left between them. CDR3 length equals 14 residues. This CDR3 is CSVDWDLGGYGYTF. CDR3 nucleotide sequence: TGCAGCGTTGATTGGGACTTGGGTGGCTATGGCTACACCTTC.

At least ten counts were recorded for this clonotype. The chain carries TRBV6-5 and TRBJ2-1; D assignment may be TRBD1 or TRBD2 (5 bases each). Germline V gene lookup returns CDR1 MNHEY and CDR2 SVGAGI. Trimming removed 2 bases at V and 0 bases at J, with 8 bases between. The CDR3 runs to 15 residues. CDR3 loop: CASSYGGSSYNEQFF. The CDR3 DNA follows: TGTGCCAGCAGTTACGGGGGTAGCTCCTACAATGAGCAGTTCTTC.

This clonotype was counted ten times or more. This chain links TRBV4-1 with TRBJ1-2; D call uncertain. Germline V gene lookup returns CDR1 MGHRA and CDR2 YSYEKL. The CDR3 covers 14 residues. V lost 2 bases and J 2 bases, leaving 9 bases between the germline ends. CDR3 protein: CASSQRAKNYGYTF. CDR3 bases: TGCGCCAGCAGCCAAAGGGCCAAGAACTATGGCTACACCTTC.

The sample holds a few counts of this clonotype. The chain links TRBV20-1 to TRBJ2-7, with D possibly called TRBD1 or TRBD2 (6 bases each). CDR1 DFQATT and CDR2 SNEGSKA come from the germline V gene (reference sequence). Trimming took 6 bases from V and 0 from J, leaving 12 bases between them. The CDR3 loop spans 13 amino acids. In nucleotides, the CDR3 is TGCAGTGCGCGGGACACTATCTCCTACGAGCAGTACTTC. Translated: CSARDTISYEQYF.

This rearrangement joins TRBV9 to TRBJ2-3; 11 nucleotides line up with TRBD2. Germline assignment: CDR1 SGDLS and CDR2 YYNGEE. V shed 1 base, J shed 2 bases, and the junction held 3 bases outside the gene matches. The CDR3 loop spans 16 amino acids. The CDR3 DNA reads TGTGCCAGCAGCGTACGACTAGCGGGGACCACAGATACGCAGTATTTT. Translated, it gives CASSVRLAGTTDTQYF.

This clonotype was counted only a few times. The genes are TRBV6-5 and TRBJ2-2; TRBD2 matches at 7 bases. There are 17 residues in the CDR3. Germline trimming cut 0 bases from V and 5 bases from J; bases unmatched to any gene: 9. Germline V gene data show CDR1 as MNHEY and CDR2 as SVGAGI. The CDR3 is CASSYSNPSGWTGELFF. Written as DNA, the CDR3 is TGTGCCAGCAGTTACTCGAACCCTAGCGGCTGGACCGGGGAGCTGTTTTTT.

This clonotype has a count of ten or more. The chain combines TRBV12-3 or TRBV12-4 with TRBJ1-1; no definite D call. CDR3 length: 14 residues. V was cut by 1 base and J by 0 bases, with 6 bases left in between. The CDR3 protein is CASSLGIMNTEAFF. CDR3 DNA: TGTGCCAGCAGTTTAGGAATCATGAACACTGAAGCTTTCTTT.

The chain is built from TRBV6-1 and TRBJ2-7; 9 bases agree with TRBD2. Losses at the gene ends were 5 bases for V and 0 bases for J; bases not matched to a gene: 8. Germline V gives CDR1 MNHNS, CDR2 SASEGT. The CDR3 length is 16 residues. The DNA for the CDR3 is TGTGCCAGCAGTAGCCGCGGGGGGGTGAGCTCCTACGAGCAGTACTTC. It is translated as CASSSRGGVSSYEQYF.

In its sample, this clonotype was seen once. The chain is built from TRBV5-1 and TRBJ2-6; tentatively, D is TRBD1 (6 bases). V lost 4 bases to trimming and J lost 3 bases, with 17 bases between them. Germline V gene lookup returns CDR1 SGHRS and CDR2 YFSETQ. The CDR3 has 17 residues. CDR3 loop: CASSPTVGAGGANVLTF. The CDR3 bases are TGCGCCAGCAGCCCTACGGTGGGGGCCGGTGGGGCCAACGTCCTGACTTTC. The full variable domain, in which reference TRBV5-1 and TRBJ2-6 provide the parts outside the CDR3, is KAGVTQTPRYLIKTRGQQVTLSCSPISGHRSVSWYQQTPGQGLQFLFEYFSETQRNKGNFPGRFSGRQFSNSRSEMNVSTLELGDSALYLCASSPTVGAGGANVLTFGAGSRLTVL.

This chain uses TRBV28 with TRBJ1-4; a possible D gene is TRBD1 (5 bases). CDR3 length: 14 amino acids. From germline, CDR1 is MDHEN and CDR2 SYDVKM. V was shortened by 6 bases and J by 8 bases, with 16 bases between the two germline ends. The CDR3 nucleotides read TGTGCCAGCAGCTCCGACAGACGTCGGGAAAAACTGTTTTTT. Translation gives CASSSDRRREKLFF.

The rearrangement links TRBV6-1 to TRBJ1-4; D call uncertain. The CDR3 consists of 14 residues. Looked up from germline, CDR1 is MNHNS and CDR2 is SASEGT. Between the trimmed V and J ends, which lost 9 bases and 2 bases, there was a span of 13 bases. This CDR3 reads CASGEFTTNEKLFF. DNA of the CDR3: TGTGCCAGTGGGGAGTTTACGACTAATGAAAAACTGTTTTTT.

The chain recombines TRBV12-3 or TRBV12-4 with TRBJ2-5, with D possibly matching TRBD2 (5 bases). Trimming shortened V by 7 bases and J by 0 bases, and 15 bases separated the two germline ends. This CDR3 has 15 amino acids. CDR3 nucleotide sequence: TGTGCCAGCACTGAAGGTGCTAGCCACCAAGAGACCCAGTACTTC. It translates to CASTEGASHQETQYF.

This clonotype appeared a few times. The chain links TRBV20-1 to TRBJ1-2; D is possibly TRBD1 (5 bases). Trimming shortened V by 0 bases and J by 8 bases, and 22 bases separated the two germline ends. The CDR3 length is 16 residues. The germline gives CDR1 DFQATT, CDR2 SNEGSKA (reference sequence). The CDR3 loop is CSARDWWREGVGGYTF. The CDR3 coding sequence is TGCAGTGCTAGAGATTGGTGGAGGGAAGGGGTTGGGGGCTACACCTTC.

The chain joins TRBV6-2 or TRBV6-3 to TRBJ2-5, with D possibly being TRBD2 (6 bases). The CDR3 covers 16 residues. Germline lookup yields CDR1 MNHEY and CDR2 SVGEGT. V was shortened by 1 base and J by 2 bases, with 14 bases between the two germline ends. CDR3 DNA: TGTGCCAGCAGTTACTTTCCGCGGGGTGATCAAGAGACCCAGTACTTC. Encoded protein: CASSYFPRGDQETQYF.

This clonotype was recorded a few times. The chain uses TRBV9 and TRBJ2-5, with D possibly TRBD1 on 6 matching bases. Between the trimmed V and J ends, which lost 0 bases and 2 bases, there was a span of 17 bases. Germline CDR1 reads SGDLS; CDR2 reads YYNGEE. The CDR3 contains 17 residues. The DNA for the CDR3 is TGTGCCAGCAGCGTAGCCGCAGGGGCAGGCTCACAAGAGACCCAGTACTTC. This gives the protein CASSVAAGAGSQETQYF.

The chain carries TRBV6-1 and TRBJ2-7, with 10 bases lining up with TRBD1. Germline V CDR1 and CDR2: MNHNS, SASEGT. This CDR3 is 15 amino acids long. V gave up 3 bases and J gave up 5 bases; unmatched junction bases: 7. CDR3 residues: CASSDTRTGGHEQYF. In nucleotides, the CDR3 is TGTGCCAGCAGTGATACAAGGACAGGGGGGCACGAGCAGTACTTC.

This clonotype has a handful of counts. The chain has TRBV5-1 and TRBJ2-7; possibly TRBD1 for D (5 bases). This CDR3 has 12 residues. The germline V and J ends were trimmed by 3 bases and 7 bases, with 11 bases remaining between them. In germline, CDR1 is SGHRS, CDR2 YFSETQ. CDR3 residues: CASSYSSGEQYF. CDR3 nucleotide sequence: TGCGCCAGCAGCTATTCGTCAGGGGAGCAGTACTTC.

The chain employs TRBV6-1 and TRBJ1-6, with D unclear. Trimming stripped 10 bases from V and 2 bases from J, with 9 bases between. This CDR3 is built from 13 residues. Germline loops: CDR1 MNHNS, CDR2 SASEGT. CDR3 DNA sequence: TGTGCCACCATGGAGGCCTATAATTCACCCCTCCACTTT. Protein: CATMEAYNSPLHF.

The chain joins TRBV24-1 to TRBJ2-1, with 10 bases lining up with TRBD2. Germline lookup yields CDR1 KGHDR and CDR2 SFDVKD. The CDR3 is 14 amino acids. With 9 bases clipped from V and 7 bases from J, the junction kept 8 bases outside the gene matches. The CDR3 sequence: CATGRASGSNEQFF. The DNA of the CDR3 is TGTGCCACCGGGAGGGCTAGCGGGAGTAATGAGCAGTTCTTC.

In this sample, this clonotype turned up a few times. The chain links TRBV4-3 to TRBJ2-1; TRBD2 aligns across 9 bases. The CDR3 has 15 residues. Trimming removed 1 base from V and 5 bases from J; junction bases left unmatched: 3. In germline, CDR1 is LGHNA, CDR2 YSLEER. Here the CDR3 DNA reads TGCGCCAGCAGCCAAGGCGCGGGGGGGGACAATGAGCAGTTCTTC. This translates into CASSQGAGGDNEQFF.

V usage is TRBV5-5 and J usage is TRBJ1-5, with D possibly being TRBD1 (6 bases). The germline V gene has CDR1 SGHKS and CDR2 YYEKEE (reference sequence). V was clipped by 5 bases and J by 1 base, with 10 bases between them. This CDR3 comprises 14 residues. Written as DNA, the CDR3 is TGTGCCAGCAGAGCAGGGGTGAGCAATCAGCCCCAGCATTTT. It codes for CASRAGVSNQPQHF.

The rearrangement links TRBV4-2 to TRBJ2-3; possibly TRBD2 for D (5 bases). The CDR3 consists of 15 residues. Germline V CDR1 and CDR2: LGHNA, YNFKEQ. V dropped 4 bases and J dropped 2 bases, with 13 bases sitting between them. The CDR3 DNA reads TGTGCCAGCAGCCGAGGCGGACGGGACACAGATACGCAGTATTTT. It translates to CASSRGGRDTDTQYF.

This clonotype occurred a few times. The rearrangement uses TRBV4-2 and TRBJ2-1; the match to TRBD2 covers 7 bases. Germline trimming cut 4 bases from V and 3 bases from J; bases unmatched to any gene: 6. Germline CDR1 and CDR2: LGHNA and YNFKEQ. The CDR3 runs 15 residues. For the CDR3, the DNA is TGTGCCAGCAGCCCGCGGACTAGAGGCTACAATGAGCAGTTCTTC. Protein product: CASSPRTRGYNEQFF.

V gene TRBV21-1 combines with J gene TRBJ1-3. TRBV21-1 is a pseudogene segment. This CDR3 contains 12 residues. CDR3 in DNA: TGTGCCAGCGCGGGCTCTGGAAACACCATATATTTT. Translating gives CASAGSGNTIYF.

The chain combines TRBV4-2 with TRBJ2-7; D ambiguous. Between the trimmed V and J ends, which lost 1 base and 4 bases, there was a span of 11 bases. CDR1 is LGHNA and CDR2 is YNFKEQ in the germline V gene. The CDR3 extends over 14 amino acids. CDR3 residues: CASSQVKANYEQYF. The DNA for the CDR3 is TGTGCCAGCAGCCAAGTTAAAGCGAATTACGAGCAGTACTTC.

The chain links TRBV2 to TRBJ1-2, with a tentative D call TRBD1 (5 bases). The CDR3 extends over 14 amino acids. Trimming removed 3 bases at V and 2 bases at J, with 10 bases between. Germline V gives CDR1 SNHLY, CDR2 FYNNEI. The CDR3 spells CASSEAGWNYGYTF. CDR3 sequence (DNA): TGTGCCAGCAGTGAGGCAGGGTGGAACTATGGCTACACCTTC.

This clonotype was found many times. The gene calls are TRBV20-1 and TRBJ2-1; 13 bases map to TRBD2. Germline trimming cut 2 bases from V and 6 bases from J; bases unmatched to any gene: 1. This CDR3 contains 14 residues. Germline V gene lookup returns CDR1 DFQATT and CDR2 SNEGSKA (reference sequence). CDR3 loop: CSARRLAGGNEQFF. DNA of the CDR3: TGCAGTGCTAGACGACTAGCGGGAGGCAATGAGCAGTTCTTC.